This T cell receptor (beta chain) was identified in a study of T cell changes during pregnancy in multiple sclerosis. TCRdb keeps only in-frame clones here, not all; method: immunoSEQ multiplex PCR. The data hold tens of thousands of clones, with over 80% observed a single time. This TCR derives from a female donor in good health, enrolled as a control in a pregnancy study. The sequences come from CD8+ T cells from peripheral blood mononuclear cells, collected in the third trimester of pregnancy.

In DNA form, the CDR3 reads TGTGCCAGCAGCTTATTCGGGGGGGGCAGCTACGAGCAGTACTTC. Residues: CASSLFGGGSYEQYF. The V and J genes are TRBV7-9 and TRBJ2-7, with 8 bases matching TRBD2. V lost 2 bases to trimming and J lost 3 bases; unmatched junction nucleotides: 6. CDR1 and CDR2 from the germline V gene are SEHNR and FQNEAQ (reference sequence). CDR3 size: 15 residues. The full variable domain, completed using reference TRBV7-9 and TRBJ2-7, is DTGVSQNPRHKITKRGQNVTFRCDPISEHNRLYWYRQTLGQGPEFLTYFQNEAQLEKSRLLSDRFSAERPKGSFSTLEIQRTEQGDSAMYLCASSLFGGGSYEQYFGPGTRLTVT.